This TCR beta chain is from a study of blood T cell repertoires in COVID-19. Study background: T cells, B-cell-depleted T cells, or PBMCs supplied cDNA or gDNA.

Trimming left V 1 base short and J 0 bases short, with 7 bases between. From germline, CDR1 is SGHTA and CDR2 FQGTGA. The CDR3 covers 15 residues. Data came from immunoSEQ multiplex PCR; TCRdb stores just in-frame clones and leaves some out. This sample has under 200,000 clones, with 83% found just once. The chain recombines TRBV7-3 with TRBJ1-3; D is undetermined. The sequenced material came from peripheral blood. The source of this sequence is a human donor in a cohort sampled during active COVID-19. This CDR3 reads CASSLSSGSGNTIYF. Here the CDR3 DNA reads TGTGCCAGCAGCTTAAGCTCGGGCTCTGGAAACACCATATATTTT.